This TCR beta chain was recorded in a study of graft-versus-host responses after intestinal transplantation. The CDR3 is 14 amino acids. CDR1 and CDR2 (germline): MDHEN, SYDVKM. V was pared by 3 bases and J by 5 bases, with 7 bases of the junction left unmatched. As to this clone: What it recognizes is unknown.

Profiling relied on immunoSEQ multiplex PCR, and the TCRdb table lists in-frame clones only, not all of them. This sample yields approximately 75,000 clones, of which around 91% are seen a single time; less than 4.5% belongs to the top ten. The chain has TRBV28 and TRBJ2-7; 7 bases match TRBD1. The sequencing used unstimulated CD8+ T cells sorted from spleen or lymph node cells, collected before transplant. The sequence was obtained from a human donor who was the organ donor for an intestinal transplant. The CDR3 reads CASSFLDRTNEQYV. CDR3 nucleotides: TGTGCCAGCAGTTTCCTGGACAGGACCAACGAGCAGTACGTC.